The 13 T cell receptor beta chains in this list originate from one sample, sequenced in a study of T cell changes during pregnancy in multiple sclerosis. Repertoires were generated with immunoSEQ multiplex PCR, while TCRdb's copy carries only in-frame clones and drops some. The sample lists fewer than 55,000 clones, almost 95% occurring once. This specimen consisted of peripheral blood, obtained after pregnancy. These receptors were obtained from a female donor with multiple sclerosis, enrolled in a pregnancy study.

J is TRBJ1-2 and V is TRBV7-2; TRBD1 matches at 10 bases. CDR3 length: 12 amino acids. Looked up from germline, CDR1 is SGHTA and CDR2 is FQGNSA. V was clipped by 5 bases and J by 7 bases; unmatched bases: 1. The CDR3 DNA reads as TGTGCCAGCAGCCGGGACAGGGGTGGCTACACCTTC. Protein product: CASSRDRGGYTF. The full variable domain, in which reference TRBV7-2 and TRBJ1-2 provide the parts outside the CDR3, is GAGVSQSPSNKVTEKGKDVELRCDPISGHTALYWYRQSLGQGLEFLIYFQGNSAPDKSGLPSDRFSAERTGGSVSTLTIQRTQQEDSAVYLCASSRDRGGYTFGSGTRLTVV.

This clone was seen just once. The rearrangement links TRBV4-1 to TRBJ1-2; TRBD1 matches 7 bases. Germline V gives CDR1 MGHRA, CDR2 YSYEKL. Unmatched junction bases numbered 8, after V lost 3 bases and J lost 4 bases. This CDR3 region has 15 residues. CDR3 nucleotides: TGCGCCAGCAGCCACCCCCGACAGGGCCCCTATGGCTACACCTTC. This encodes CASSHPRQGPYGYTF.

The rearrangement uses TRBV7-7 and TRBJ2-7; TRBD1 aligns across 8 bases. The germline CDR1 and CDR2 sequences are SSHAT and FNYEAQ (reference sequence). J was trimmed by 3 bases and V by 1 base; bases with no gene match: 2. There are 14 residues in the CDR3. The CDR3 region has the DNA TGTGCCAGCAGCTTAGGAGACAGGGGCTACGAGCAGTACTTC. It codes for CASSLGDRGYEQYF. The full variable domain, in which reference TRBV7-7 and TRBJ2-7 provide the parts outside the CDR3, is GAGVSQSPRYKVTKRGQDVTLRCDPISSHATLYWYQQALGQGPEFLTYFNYEAQPDKSGLPSDRFSAERPEGSISTLTIQRTEQRDSAMYRCASSLGDRGYEQYFGPGTRLTVT.

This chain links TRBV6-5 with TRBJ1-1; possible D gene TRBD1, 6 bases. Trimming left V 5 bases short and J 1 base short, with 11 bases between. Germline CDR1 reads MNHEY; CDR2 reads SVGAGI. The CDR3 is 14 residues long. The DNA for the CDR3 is TGTGCCAGCAGTCAAGGGGGTCCGAACACTGAAGCTTTCTTT. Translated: CASSQGGPNTEAFF.

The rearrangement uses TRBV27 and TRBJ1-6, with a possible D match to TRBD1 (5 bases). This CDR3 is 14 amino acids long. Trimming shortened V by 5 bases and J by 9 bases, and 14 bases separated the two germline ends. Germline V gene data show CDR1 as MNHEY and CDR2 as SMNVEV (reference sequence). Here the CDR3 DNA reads TGTGCCAGCAGTACGACAGTCTCCGGTTCACCCCTCCACTTT. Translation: CASSTTVSGSPLHF.

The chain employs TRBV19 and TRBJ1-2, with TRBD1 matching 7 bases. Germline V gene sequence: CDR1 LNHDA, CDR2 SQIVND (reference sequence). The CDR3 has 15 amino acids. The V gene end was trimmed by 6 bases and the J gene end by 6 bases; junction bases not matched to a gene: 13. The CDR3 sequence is CASRDWDSLYHGYTF. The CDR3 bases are TGTGCCAGTAGGGACTGGGACAGCCTCTATCATGGCTACACCTTC.

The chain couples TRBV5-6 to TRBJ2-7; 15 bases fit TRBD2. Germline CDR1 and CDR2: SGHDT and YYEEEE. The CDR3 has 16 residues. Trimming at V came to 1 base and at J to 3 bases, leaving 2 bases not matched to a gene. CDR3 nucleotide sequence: TGTGCCAGCAGCTTGCCGGGACTAGCGGGGGGCTACGAGCAGTACTTC. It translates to CASSLPGLAGGYEQYF. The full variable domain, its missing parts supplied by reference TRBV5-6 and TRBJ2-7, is DAGVTQSPTHLIKTRGQQVTLRCSPKSGHDTVSWYQQALGQGPQFIFQYYEEEERQRGNFPDRFSGHQFPNYSSELNVNALLLGDSALYLCASSLPGLAGGYEQYFGPGTRLTVT.

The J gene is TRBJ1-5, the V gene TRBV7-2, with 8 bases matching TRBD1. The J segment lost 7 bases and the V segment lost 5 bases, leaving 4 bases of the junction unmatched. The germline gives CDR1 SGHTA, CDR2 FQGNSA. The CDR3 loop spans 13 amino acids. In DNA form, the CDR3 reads TGTGCCAGCAGCCCGACAGGGGAACAGCCCCAGCATTTT. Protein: CASSPTGEQPQHF.

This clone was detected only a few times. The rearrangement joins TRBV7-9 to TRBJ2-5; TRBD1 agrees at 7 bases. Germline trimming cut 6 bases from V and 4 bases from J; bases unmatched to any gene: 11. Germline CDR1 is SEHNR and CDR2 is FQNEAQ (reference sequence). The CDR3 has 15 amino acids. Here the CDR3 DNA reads TGTGCCAGCAGTTTGGACAGGTTGGCAATAGAGACCCAGTACTTC. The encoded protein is CASSLDRLAIETQYF.

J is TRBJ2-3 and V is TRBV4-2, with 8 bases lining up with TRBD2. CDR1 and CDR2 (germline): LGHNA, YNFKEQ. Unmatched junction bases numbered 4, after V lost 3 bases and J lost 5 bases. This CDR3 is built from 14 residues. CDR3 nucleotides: TGTGCCAGCAGCCAGGGACTAGAGGTAGATACGCAGTATTTT. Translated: CASSQGLEVDTQYF.

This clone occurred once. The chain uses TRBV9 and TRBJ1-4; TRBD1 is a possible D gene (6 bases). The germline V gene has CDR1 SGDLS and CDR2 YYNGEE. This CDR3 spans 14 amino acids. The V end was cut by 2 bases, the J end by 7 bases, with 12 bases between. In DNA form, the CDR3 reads TGTGCCAGCAGCGTCGGGGGGGCCGGTGAAAAACTGTTTTTT. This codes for CASSVGGAGEKLFF.

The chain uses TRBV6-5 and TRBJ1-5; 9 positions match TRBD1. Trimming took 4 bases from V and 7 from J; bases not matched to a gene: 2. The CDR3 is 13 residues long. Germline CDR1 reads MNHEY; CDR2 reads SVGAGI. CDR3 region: CASSWDRDQPQHF. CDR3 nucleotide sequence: TGTGCCAGCAGTTGGGACAGGGACCAGCCCCAGCATTTT.

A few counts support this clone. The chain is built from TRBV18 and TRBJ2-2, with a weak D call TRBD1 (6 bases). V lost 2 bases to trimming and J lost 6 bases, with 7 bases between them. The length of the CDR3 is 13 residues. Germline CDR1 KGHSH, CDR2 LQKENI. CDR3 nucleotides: TGTGCCAGCTCACCATGGGGGCCCGGGGAGCTGTTTTTT. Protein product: CASSPWGPGELFF. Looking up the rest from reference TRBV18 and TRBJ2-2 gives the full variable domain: NAGVMQNPRHLVRRRGQEARLRCSPMKGHSHVYWYRQLPEEGLKFMVYLQKENIIDESGMPKERFSAEFPKEGPSILRIQQVVRGDSAAYFCASSPWGPGELFFGEGSRLTVL.